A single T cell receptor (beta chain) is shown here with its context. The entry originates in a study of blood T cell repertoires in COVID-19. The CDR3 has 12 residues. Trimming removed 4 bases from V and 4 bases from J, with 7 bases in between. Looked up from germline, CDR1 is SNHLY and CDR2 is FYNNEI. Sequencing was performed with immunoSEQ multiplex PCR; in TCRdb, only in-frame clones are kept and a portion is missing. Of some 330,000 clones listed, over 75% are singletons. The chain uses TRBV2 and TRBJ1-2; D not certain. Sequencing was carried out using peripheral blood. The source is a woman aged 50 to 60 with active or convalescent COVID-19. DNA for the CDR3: TGTGCCAGCAGTGGAACAGTCTATGGCTACACCTTC. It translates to CASSGTVYGYTF.